The TCR beta chain described here comes from a study of control samples from healthy donors and cancer patients. V lost 5 bases and J 8 bases, leaving 10 bases between the germline ends. The CDR3 is made up of 12 amino acids. Per germline, CDR1 LGHNA and CDR2 YNFKEQ. The repertoire was sequenced with immunoSEQ multiplex PCR; TCRdb's copy has only in-frame clones and lacks some. The profile shows about 51,000 clones, around 80% of them singletons. This clone is medium-sized. The material sequenced was blood. The rearrangement uses TRBV4-2 and TRBJ1-3, with D unresolved. The source of this sequence is a man aged 65 to 79 in good health. The chain's CDR3 is CASSGLGHTIYF. Here the CDR3 DNA reads TGTGCCAGCAGCGGACTAGGACACACCATATATTTT.